Below, 32 T cell receptor beta chains from the same sample are listed, as sequenced in a study of shared clonotypes between healthy human individuals. This table comes from immunoSEQ multiplex PCR, and its TCRdb copy is limited to in-frame clones, with some not included. The sample lists around 450,000 clones, 70% to 80% occurring once. The specimen was PBMCs. Source of these receptors: a woman aged 40 to 55 in good health. Some clones in this sample may be carry-over from other donors' samples.

The chain recombines TRBV2 with TRBJ1-4; D is perhaps TRBD1 (6 bases). Germline-derived CDR1 and CDR2 are SNHLY and FYNNEI. This CDR3 comprises 13 residues. With 10 bases removed from V and 6 bases from J, the gap between germline ends came to 15 bases. CDR3 sequence reads: CATLGAGYEKLFF. CDR3 coding DNA: TGTGCCACTCTGGGGGCGGGTTATGAAAAACTGTTTTTT. Based on the CDR3 plus reference TRBV2 and TRBJ1-4, the full variable domain is EPEVTQTPSHQVTQMGQEVILRCVPISNHLYFYWYRQILGQKVEFLVSFYNNEISEKSEIFDDQFSVERPDGSNFTLKIRSTKLEDSAMYFCATLGAGYEKLFFGSGTQLSVL.

V and J are TRBV4-2 and TRBJ1-1; D is unresolved. Germline V gene lookup returns CDR1 LGHNA and CDR2 YNFKEQ. The CDR3 length is 16 residues. V lost 1 base and J lost 3, with 15 bases in between. The CDR3 bases are TGTGCCAGCAGCCAAGGCTTTAGCATAGGCCACACTGAAGCTTTCTTT. This codes for CASSQGFSIGHTEAFF.

This clone appeared once. V is TRBV7-8 and J is TRBJ2-1, with 13 bases matching TRBD2. Germline V gene sequence: CDR1 SGHVS, CDR2 FQNEAQ. Trimming removed 3 bases from V and 12 bases from J; junction bases left unmatched: 11. The CDR3 covers 16 residues. Here the CDR3 reads CASSFTSGRANIGQFF. CDR3 coding DNA: TGTGCCAGCAGCTTTACTAGCGGGAGGGCCAATATTGGGCAGTTCTTC.

The J gene is TRBJ1-6, the V gene TRBV30; D is unclear. Germline CDR1 and CDR2: GTSNPN and SVGIG (reference sequence). The CDR3 spans 11 residues. Trimming pared 4 bases from V and 7 bases from J, leaving 5 bases between. The CDR3 here is CAWTRNSPLHF. CDR3 DNA sequence: TGTGCCTGGACAAGGAATTCACCCCTCCACTTT. The entire variable domain, with the rest obtained from reference TRBV30 and TRBJ1-6, is as follows: SQTIHQWPATLVQPVGSPLSLECTVEGTSNPNLYWYRQAAGRGLQLLFYSVGIGQISSEVPQNLSASRPQDRQFILSSKKLLLSDSGFYLCAWTRNSPLHFGNGTRLTVT.

The chain recombines TRBV5-8 with TRBJ2-7; D uncertain. This CDR3 region has 15 residues. Trimming shortened V by 5 bases and J by 2 bases, and 17 bases separated the two germline ends. Germline lookup yields CDR1 SGHTS and CDR2 YDEGEE. The CDR3 nucleotides read TGTGCCAGCAGTTTCCTCCGCTACTCACCCTACGAGCAGTACTTC. Protein: CASSFLRYSPYEQYF.

This rearrangement joins TRBV5-1 to TRBJ2-1, with 8 nucleotides matching TRBD1. CDR3 length equals 18 residues. J was trimmed by 0 bases and V by 1 base; bases with no gene match: 9. CDR1 is SGHRS, CDR2 YFSETQ, per germline. CDR3 in amino acids: CASSLTWTGRSSYNEQFF. The CDR3, as DNA: TGCGCCAGCAGCTTGACCTGGACAGGGAGGAGCTCCTACAATGAGCAGTTCTTC. Combining the CDR3 with reference TRBV5-1 and TRBJ2-1 gives the whole variable domain KAGVTQTPRYLIKTRGQQVTLSCSPISGHRSVSWYQQTPGQGLQFLFEYFSETQRNKGNFPGRFSGRQFSNSRSEMNVSTLELGDSALYLCASSLTWTGRSSYNEQFFGPGTRLTVL.

V is TRBV5-1 and J is TRBJ1-4; the D gene is possibly TRBD1 (6 bases). Germline V gene sequence: CDR1 SGHRS, CDR2 YFSETQ. CDR3 length equals 15 residues. The V and J ends lost 3 bases and 5 bases respectively, with 14 bases between them. The CDR3 nucleotides are TGCGCCAGCAGCTCAACAGGGACGGAAAATGAAAAACTGTTTTTT. It translates to CASSSTGTENEKLFF.

Note on this clone: One junction end disagrees with the germline gene, perhaps due to a read error. V gene TRBV6-1 combines with J gene TRBJ1-1, with 7 positions matching TRBD1. This CDR3 is 13 amino acids long. From germline, CDR1 is MNHNS and CDR2 SASEGT. The CDR3 loop is CASGGQMRTGAFF. The CDR3 bases are TGTGCCAGCGGGGGACAGATGAGAACTGGAGCTTTCTTT.

In this sample, this clone turned up once. This rearrangement joins TRBV2 to TRBJ1-3; D possibly corresponds to TRBD1 (5 bases). CDR1 is SNHLY and CDR2 is FYNNEI in the germline V gene. V gave up 1 base and J gave up 4 bases, with 14 bases separating them. CDR3 length equals 16 residues. The CDR3 protein is CASSEGPAGIGNTIYF. The CDR3 coding sequence is TGTGCCAGCAGTGAAGGCCCGGCAGGGATCGGAAACACCATATATTTT.

The rearrangement uses TRBV19 and TRBJ2-7; tentatively, D is TRBD1 or TRBD2 (5 bases each). Germline V gene data show CDR1 as LNHDA and CDR2 as SQIVND (reference sequence). The germline V and J ends were trimmed by 4 bases and 2 bases, with 12 bases remaining between them. CDR3 length: 14 residues. Here the CDR3 reads CASSNPGPTYEQYF. CDR3 nucleotides: TGTGCCAGTAGTAATCCGGGACCCACCTACGAGCAGTACTTC. Full variable domain (rest looked up from reference TRBV19 and TRBJ2-7): DGGITQSPKYLFRKEGQNVTLSCEQNLNHDAMYWYRQDPGQGLRLIYYSQIVNDFQKGDIAEGYSVSREKKESFPLTVTSAQKNPTAFYLCASSNPGPTYEQYFGPGTRLTVT.

The V gene is TRBV7-9, the J gene TRBJ2-7; 10 bases align to TRBD2. The germline gives CDR1 SEHNR, CDR2 FQNEAQ (reference sequence). CDR3 size: 17 residues. V gave up 5 bases and J gave up 5 bases; unmatched junction bases: 15. For the CDR3, the DNA is TGTGCCAGCAGCCCGGGGGCTAGCGGGAGCGGAGGGGACGAGCAGTACTTC. Encoded protein: CASSPGASGSGGDEQYF.

This chain uses TRBV7-9 with TRBJ2-3; no definite D call. Per the germline V gene, CDR1 is SEHNR and CDR2 is FQNEAQ (reference sequence). V shed 5 bases and J shed 6 bases, with 6 bases lying between them. The length of the CDR3 is 11 residues. CDR3 DNA sequence: TGTGCCAGCAGCCAAGGGGATACGCAGTATTTT. Its protein is CASSQGDTQYF.

This rearrangement joins TRBV28 to TRBJ2-1; TRBD1 matches at 9 bases. Looked up from germline, CDR1 is MDHEN and CDR2 is SYDVKM. Trimming took 5 bases from V and 4 from J; bases not matched to a gene: 6. The CDR3 covers 15 residues. CDR3 in amino acids: CASSRQGVIYNEQFF. The CDR3 DNA reads as TGTGCCAGCAGTCGACAGGGGGTAATATACAATGAGCAGTTCTTC.

CDR3 residues: CASSPGQGGANVLTF. The CDR3 nucleotides read TGTGCCAGCAGCCCGGGACAGGGGGGAGCCAACGTCCTGACTTTC. This chain uses TRBV7-8 with TRBJ2-6; the match to TRBD1 covers 11 bases. Germline V gives CDR1 SGHVS, CDR2 FQNEAQ. The CDR3 is 15 amino acids. Unmatched junction bases numbered 4, after V lost 5 bases and J lost 7 bases.

J is TRBJ2-1 and V is TRBV2; maybe TRBD1 (7 bases). The germline gives CDR1 SNHLY, CDR2 FYNNEI. With 5 bases removed from V and 9 bases from J, the gap between germline ends came to 17 bases. The CDR3 extends over 14 amino acids. This CDR3 is CASSLNQGGGEQFF. As DNA, the CDR3 is TGTGCCAGCAGTCTAAACCAGGGGGGAGGTGAGCAGTTCTTC.

As to this clone: The sample contains more than one DNA sequence encoding this CDR3. The rearrangement joins TRBV5-1 to TRBJ2-3; D is perhaps TRBD1 or TRBD2 (5 bases each). CDR3 length equals 15 residues. Germline V gene lookup returns CDR1 SGHRS and CDR2 YFSETQ. V lost 1 base and J lost 0, with 9 bases in between. The CDR3 loop is CASSLRDGSTDTQYF. The CDR3 DNA follows: TGCGCCAGCAGCTTGCGGGACGGCAGCACAGATACGCAGTATTTT.

The rearrangement joins TRBV18 to TRBJ1-4; D is perhaps TRBD1 (6 bases). Germline values: CDR1 KGHSH, CDR2 LQKENI. This CDR3 contains 14 residues. V was shortened by 6 bases and J by 15 bases, with 23 bases between the two germline ends. CDR3 coding DNA: TGTGCCAGCTCGACCGCTTCATTCGGGCAGGGGATGTTTTTT. Its protein is CASSTASFGQGMFF.

V is TRBV4-2 and J is TRBJ2-7; 7 nucleotides line up with TRBD1. This CDR3 is built from 17 residues. The trim removed 4 bases at V and 0 bases at J, leaving 12 bases unmatched. Germline-derived CDR1 and CDR2 are LGHNA and YNFKEQ. CDR3 protein: CASSPLPGTASSYEQYF. CDR3 DNA: TGTGCCAGCAGCCCCCTCCCGGGGACAGCAAGCTCCTACGAGCAGTACTTC.

The rearrangement uses TRBV7-7 and TRBJ2-7; 9 nucleotides agree with TRBD1. The germline V gene has CDR1 SSHAT and CDR2 FNYEAQ (reference sequence). Trimming cost V 6 bases and J 4 bases; bases outside gene matches: 10. This CDR3 region has 15 residues. In DNA, the CDR3 is TGTGCCAGCAGTTACGCCCCGGGACAGGGTTACGAGCAGTACTTC. The encoded protein is CASSYAPGQGYEQYF.

The chain couples TRBV19 to TRBJ1-5; 7 nucleotides align to TRBD1. V dropped 5 bases and J dropped 3; count of bases not matched to a gene: 4. There are 14 residues in the CDR3. The V gene's germline CDR1 is LNHDA and CDR2 SQIVND (reference sequence). The DNA of the CDR3 is TGTGCCAGTAGTCGACAGGGCCTCAATCAGCCCCAGCATTTT. Translated, it gives CASSRQGLNQPQHF.

The chain uses TRBV14 and TRBJ2-4; no reliable D call. Germline V gene data show CDR1 as SGHDN and CDR2 as FVKESK. CDR3 length equals 15 residues. Trimming cost V 1 base and J 0 bases, with 7 bases left between them. CDR3 in DNA: TGTGCCAGCAGCCAAGTCGGGCTAGCCAAAAACATTCAGTACTTC. It encodes CASSQVGLAKNIQYF.

This rearrangement joins TRBV28 to TRBJ1-1, with D possibly matching TRBD1 (5 bases). Trimming shortened V by 1 base and J by 0 bases, and 9 bases separated the two germline ends. CDR3 length: 15 residues. Germline lookup yields CDR1 MDHEN and CDR2 SYDVKM. The CDR3 protein is CASSLLGEVNTEAFF. In DNA form, the CDR3 reads TGTGCCAGCAGTTTATTAGGGGAAGTGAACACTGAAGCTTTCTTT.

This rearrangement joins TRBV5-1 to TRBJ2-1; 10 bases map to TRBD1. Germline assignment: CDR1 SGHRS and CDR2 YFSETQ. V was clipped by 1 base and J by 2 bases; unmatched bases: 3. This CDR3 spans 16 amino acids. CDR3 nucleotides: TGCGCCAGCAGCTTGCAAGGGACAGGGGCCTACAATGAGCAGTTCTTC. The encoded protein is CASSLQGTGAYNEQFF.

The rearrangement uses TRBV7-8 and TRBJ2-1; 12 bases align to TRBD2. J was trimmed by 5 bases and V by 3 bases; bases with no gene match: 5. This CDR3 region has 16 residues. Germline V gene sequence: CDR1 SGHVS, CDR2 FQNEAQ. The CDR3: CASSFNRLAGDNEQFF. As DNA, the CDR3 is TGTGCCAGCAGCTTTAATCGACTAGCGGGGGACAATGAGCAGTTCTTC.

A few counts support this clone. The rearrangement links TRBV5-1 to TRBJ2-5, with 12 bases lining up with TRBD1. CDR3 length equals 17 residues. Germline-derived CDR1 and CDR2 are SGHRS and YFSETQ. Trimming removed 5 bases from V and 4 bases from J; junction bases left unmatched: 12. DNA for the CDR3: TGCGCCAGCAGTCAAACCGGGACAGGGGGCTTCGGAGAGACCCAGTACTTC. Residues: CASSQTGTGGFGETQYF.

This clone came up a few times. J is TRBJ1-5 and V is TRBV15; D remains unclear. CDR3 size: 15 residues. CDR1 and CDR2 from the germline V gene are LNHNV and YYDKDF (reference sequence). Trimming removed 6 bases at V and 8 bases at J, with 20 bases between. In nucleotides, the CDR3 is TGTGCCACCAGACCCTCGGCCCGCGACTGGGAGCCCCAGCATTTT. Protein product: CATRPSARDWEPQHF.

This clone was seen only once. This sequence joins TRBV5-1 and TRBJ2-2, with 9 bases aligning to TRBD1. Germline lookup yields CDR1 SGHRS and CDR2 YFSETQ. Unmatched junction bases numbered 7, after V lost 0 bases and J lost 4 bases. This CDR3 region has 17 residues. The CDR3 is CASSLVKGQGITGELFF. CDR3 DNA: TGCGCCAGCAGCTTGGTAAAAGGACAGGGGATCACCGGGGAGCTGTTTTTT.

V gene TRBV5-8 combines with J gene TRBJ1-1; D gene ambiguous. CDR3 length: 15 residues. The V end was cut by 0 bases, the J end by 1 base, with 10 bases between. Germline V gene lookup returns CDR1 SGHTS and CDR2 YDEGEE. The CDR3 sequence: CASSLGVGSNTEAFF. In DNA, the CDR3 is TGTGCCAGCAGCTTGGGAGTTGGTTCGAACACTGAAGCTTTCTTT.

V is TRBV28 and J is TRBJ2-1; 12 bases align to TRBD1. V shed 7 bases, J shed 8 bases, and the junction held 12 bases outside the gene matches. CDR1 MDHEN and CDR2 SYDVKM come from the germline V gene. The CDR3 contains 16 residues. CDR3 coding DNA: TGTGCCAGCACCTCCTCGGGGGGGACAGGGGGCGATGAGCAGTTCTTC. Translation: CASTSSGGTGGDEQFF. Using reference TRBV28 and TRBJ2-1 for the parts outside the CDR3, the full variable domain is DVKVTQSSRYLVKRTGEKVFLECVQDMDHENMFWYRQDPGLGLRLIYFSYDVKMKEKGDIPEGYSVSREKKERFSLILESASTNQTSMYLCASTSSGGTGGDEQFFGPGTRLTVL.

This sequence joins TRBV19 and TRBJ2-1, with 11 bases aligning to TRBD2. Germline values: CDR1 LNHDA, CDR2 SQIVND (reference sequence). The CDR3 has 17 amino acids. V gave up 1 base and J gave up 3 bases; unmatched junction bases: 5. CDR3 nucleotide sequence: TGTGCCAGTAGTATAGGAACTAGCGGGAGCGACTACAATGAGCAGTTCTTC. This translates into CASSIGTSGSDYNEQFF.

This chain joins TRBV6-6 and TRBJ2-3; D gene uncertain. CDR1 is MNHNY, CDR2 SVGAGI, per germline (reference sequence). Trimming stripped 6 bases from V and 5 bases from J, with 3 bases between. The CDR3 loop spans 10 amino acids. CDR3 sequence: CASRRDTQYF. The CDR3 DNA follows: TGTGCCAGCAGGAGAGATACGCAGTATTTT.

The rearrangement links TRBV12-5 to TRBJ2-2; 8 nucleotides agree with TRBD2. After removal of 0 bases from V and 7 bases from J, the junction contained 19 bases not matched to a gene. The germline CDR1 and CDR2 sequences are LGHNT and FRNRAP. This CDR3 has 20 residues. CDR3 protein: CASGLVQSLAVLTGDGELFF. CDR3 nucleotides: TGTGCTAGTGGTTTGGTACAGTCACTAGCGGTTCTGACGGGGGACGGGGAGCTGTTTTTT.